This T cell receptor beta chain was documented in a study of T cell responses to AZD1222 COVID-19 vaccine. Using immunoSEQ multiplex PCR, the repertoire was profiled, and TCRdb retains in-frame clones only, with some absent. There are about 200,000 clones in the sample; approximately 93% occur only once, and roughly 1% lies in the top ten. Notes on the study in general: Nearly half of unique spike-specific TCRs reportedly avoided B.1.351 and B.1.1.7 mutated regions. The study found vaccine-associated CD4 TCRs spanning spike, dominant at 160-218 and 743-854. It was only a handful of AZD1222 recipients who were seropositive at baseline.

Combined were second doses at about 4 or about 12 weeks. This clone was seen once. As yet, its antigen is unknown. Germline V gene data show CDR1 as MGHRA and CDR2 as YSYEKL. This CDR3 is 15 amino acids long. V gave up 6 bases and J gave up 4 bases, with 18 bases separating them. This chain uses TRBV4-1 with TRBJ1-2, with D possibly being TRBD1 (5 bases). This TCR was sampled from an adult who received the AZD1222 COVID-19 vaccine. Material: peripheral blood, obtained 28 days after the second AZD1222 dose. The DNA of the CDR3 is TGCGCCAGCAGTAATCAGGGAATTGGAAGCTATGGCTACACCTTC. Protein product: CASSNQGIGSYGYTF.